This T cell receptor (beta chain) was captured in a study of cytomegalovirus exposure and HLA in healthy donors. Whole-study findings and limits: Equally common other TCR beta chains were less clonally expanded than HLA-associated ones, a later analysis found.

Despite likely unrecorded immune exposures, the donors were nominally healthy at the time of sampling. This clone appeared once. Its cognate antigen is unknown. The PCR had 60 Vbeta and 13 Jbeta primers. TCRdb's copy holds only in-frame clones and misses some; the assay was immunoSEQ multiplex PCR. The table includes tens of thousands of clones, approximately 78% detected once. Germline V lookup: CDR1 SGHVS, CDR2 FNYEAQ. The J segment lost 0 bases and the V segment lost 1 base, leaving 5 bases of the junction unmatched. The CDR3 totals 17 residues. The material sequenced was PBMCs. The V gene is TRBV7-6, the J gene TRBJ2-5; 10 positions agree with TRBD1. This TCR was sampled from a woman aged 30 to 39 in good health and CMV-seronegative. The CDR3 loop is CASSLGGQGEYQETQYF. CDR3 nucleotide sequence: TGTGCCAGCAGCTTAGGCGGACAGGGGGAGTACCAAGAGACCCAGTACTTC.